Listed below are T cell receptor beta chains from one sample, sequenced in a study of T cells after posttransplantation cyclophosphamide. Assay used: immunoSEQ multiplex PCR; TCRdb lists only in-frame clones, some missing. The sample records around 9,000 clones, more than 75% being singletons. The sequences come from PBMCs, collected after allogeneic stem cell transplant with posttransplant cyclophosphamide. Source of these receptors: a female patient in her forties or fifties who received an allogeneic stem cell transplant from an unrelated donor, was CMV-positive, and had no GVHD. Some T cells may possibly be graft donor cells. Both conserved end residues are part of each CDR3. The order of the fields is CDR3 DNA, CDR3 protein, clone size, D gene, V gene, J gene. The D gene is left open where the match is weak. Rows may omit the clone size; those that give it use once, few, many or a size class.

cdr3_nt: TGTGCCAGCAGCCAGAATCTCTTGGATACGGGGAATGAGCAGTTCTTC
cdr3_aa: CASSQNLLDTGNEQFF
clone_size: NA
d_call: NA
v_call: TRBV4-2
j_call: TRBJ2-1

cdr3_nt: TGTGCCAGCAGTTACCTTAGGACCAAGGGGGAGACCCAGTACTTC
cdr3_aa: CASSYLRTKGETQYF
clone_size: NA
d_call: NA
v_call: TRBV6-6
j_call: TRBJ2-5

cdr3_nt: TGCGCCAGCAGCCAAGGGGGGCAGCATAGCACAGATACGCAGTATTTT
cdr3_aa: CASSQGGQHSTDTQYF
clone_size: NA
d_call: NA
v_call: TRBV4-3
j_call: TRBJ2-3

cdr3_nt: TGTGCCAGCAGCTTGGAGGGACAGGGGCGCGAGCAGTACTTC
cdr3_aa: CASSLEGQGREQYF
clone_size: NA
d_call: NA
v_call: TRBV5-2
j_call: TRBJ2-7

cdr3_nt: TGCAGCACGGGGGGGCAAGGGCAGCCCCAGCATTTT
cdr3_aa: CSTGGQGQPQHF
clone_size: NA
d_call: NA
v_call: TRBV29-1
j_call: TRBJ1-5

cdr3_nt: TGTGCCAGCAGTCCGGGACAGGGGATCAATCAGCCCCAGCATTTT
cdr3_aa: CASSPGQGINQPQHF
clone_size: NA
d_call: TRBD1
v_call: TRBV27
j_call: TRBJ1-5

cdr3_nt: TGTGCCAGCAGTCTAGATGGGACACTAAACTACGAGCAGTACTTC
cdr3_aa: CASSLDGTLNYEQYF
clone_size: once
d_call: NA
v_call: TRBV6-1
j_call: TRBJ2-7

cdr3_nt: TGTGCCAGCAGCGTAGGGCAGGGGGTCGCCAGCTCCTACGAGCAGTACTTC
cdr3_aa: CASSVGQGVASSYEQYF
clone_size: NA
d_call: TRBD1
v_call: TRBV9
j_call: TRBJ2-7

cdr3_nt: TGTGCCAGCAGTTTTCGGGGTACCTACGCAACTAATGAAAAACTGTTTTTT
cdr3_aa: CASSFRGTYATNEKLFF
clone_size: once
d_call: NA
v_call: TRBV2
j_call: TRBJ1-4

cdr3_nt: TGTGCCAGCAGCTTCTGGGGGCGCGGCACCGGGGAGCTGTTTTTT
cdr3_aa: CASSFWGRGTGELFF
clone_size: once
d_call: NA
v_call: TRBV7-9
j_call: TRBJ2-2

cdr3_nt: TGTGCCAGCTCACCGACAGGGGGGGACACCATATATTTT
cdr3_aa: CASSPTGGDTIYF
clone_size: once
d_call: TRBD1
v_call: TRBV18
j_call: TRBJ1-3

cdr3_nt: TGTGCCAGCAGTTTATGGAGGGTTGGTCAGCCCCAGCATTTT
cdr3_aa: CASSLWRVGQPQHF
clone_size: NA
d_call: NA
v_call: TRBV28
j_call: TRBJ1-5

cdr3_nt: TGTGCCAGCAGCCCCGGACAGCCAGCCAAAAACATTCAGTACTTC
cdr3_aa: CASSPGQPAKNIQYF
clone_size: NA
d_call: NA
v_call: TRBV7-9
j_call: TRBJ2-4

cdr3_nt: TGCGCCAGCAGCCCGGACAGGCTAAACTATGGCTACACCTTC
cdr3_aa: CASSPDRLNYGYTF
clone_size: NA
d_call: TRBD1
v_call: TRBV5-1
j_call: TRBJ1-2

cdr3_nt: TGTGCCAGCAGCTTTGGAATGCGTGATCGGGTTTTCTTT
cdr3_aa: CASSFGMRDRVFF
clone_size: NA
d_call: NA
v_call: TRBV7-2
j_call: TRBJ1-1

cdr3_nt: TGTGCCAGTAGTCAACTGGGGATGGGGGCCTCTCAGCCCCAGCATTTT
cdr3_aa: CASSQLGMGASQPQHF
clone_size: NA
d_call: NA
v_call: TRBV19
j_call: TRBJ1-5

cdr3_nt: TGTGCCAGCAGAACTGGTGTGAGGAATCAGCCCCAGCATTTT
cdr3_aa: CASRTGVRNQPQHF
clone_size: NA
d_call: NA
v_call: TRBV28
j_call: TRBJ1-5

cdr3_nt: TGTGCCAGTAGTCCTCAAACCGGACAGGGTCAGCCCCAGCATTTT
cdr3_aa: CASSPQTGQGQPQHF
clone_size: NA
d_call: TRBD1
v_call: TRBV19
j_call: TRBJ1-5

cdr3_nt: TGCGCCAGCAGCCAAGATTTGGCAATTTCCTACGAGCAGTACTTC
cdr3_aa: CASSQDLAISYEQYF
clone_size: NA
d_call: NA
v_call: TRBV4-3
j_call: TRBJ2-7

cdr3_nt: TGTGCCAGCAATCTACAGGGGGTCCGTAATTCACCCCTCCACTTT
cdr3_aa: CASNLQGVRNSPLHF
clone_size: once
d_call: TRBD1
v_call: TRBV2
j_call: TRBJ1-6

cdr3_nt: TGTGCCAGCTCACCGACAGGGTCTGGAAACACCATATATTTT
cdr3_aa: CASSPTGSGNTIYF
clone_size: NA
d_call: TRBD1
v_call: TRBV18
j_call: TRBJ1-3

cdr3_nt: TGTGCTAGTGGTACCCTCGGTACGCAGTATTTT
cdr3_aa: CASGTLGTQYF
clone_size: NA
d_call: NA
v_call: TRBV12-5
j_call: TRBJ2-3

cdr3_nt: TGTGCCAGCAGTGAATCTCCGTTCCACGAGCAGTACTTC
cdr3_aa: CASSESPFHEQYF
clone_size: NA
d_call: NA
v_call: TRBV6-1
j_call: TRBJ2-7

cdr3_nt: TGTGCCGTCAGCCCCGGGACAACATCGGAGACCCAGTACTTC
cdr3_aa: CAVSPGTTSETQYF
clone_size: NA
d_call: NA
v_call: TRBV10-3
j_call: TRBJ2-5

cdr3_nt: TGTGCCAGCAGTGAAGGGCTAGCGACCTACAATGAGCAGTTCTTC
cdr3_aa: CASSEGLATYNEQFF
clone_size: NA
d_call: NA
v_call: TRBV25-1
j_call: TRBJ2-1

cdr3_nt: TGTGCCATCAGTGAAGTAGCGGGGTACGAGCAGTACTTC
cdr3_aa: CAISEVAGYEQYF
clone_size: NA
d_call: TRBD2
v_call: TRBV10-3
j_call: TRBJ2-7

cdr3_nt: TGTGCCAGCAGCTTTAGTGGTAGCGGAAACGGGGAGCTGTTTTTT
cdr3_aa: CASSFSGSGNGELFF
clone_size: NA
d_call: NA
v_call: TRBV7-8
j_call: TRBJ2-2

cdr3_nt: TGTGCCAGTAGTATGGGACTAGCCGCTTTAAAGAGCACAGATACGCAGTATTTT
cdr3_aa: CASSMGLAALKSTDTQYF
clone_size: NA
d_call: TRBD2
v_call: TRBV19
j_call: TRBJ2-3

cdr3_nt: TGCGCCAGCAGCTTGGCCAGGACTAGCGGGGGGGCGGAGCAGTTCTTC
cdr3_aa: CASSLARTSGGAEQFF
clone_size: NA
d_call: TRBD2
v_call: TRBV5-1
j_call: TRBJ2-1

cdr3_nt: TGTGCCAGCAGCTTAGACAGCTATGGCTACACCTTC
cdr3_aa: CASSLDSYGYTF
clone_size: NA
d_call: NA
v_call: TRBV7-2
j_call: TRBJ1-2

cdr3_nt: TGTGCCAGCAGTTTCCCAAGGGGGCGCACAGATACGCAGTATTTT
cdr3_aa: CASSFPRGRTDTQYF
clone_size: NA
d_call: TRBD1
v_call: TRBV28
j_call: TRBJ2-3

cdr3_nt: TGTGCCAGCAGCTCCCAGGGTACACCTAATGAAAAACTGTTTTTT
cdr3_aa: CASSSQGTPNEKLFF
clone_size: NA
d_call: NA
v_call: TRBV5-5
j_call: TRBJ1-4

cdr3_nt: TGTGCCAGCAGCTGGCTTAACTATGGCTACACCTTC
cdr3_aa: CASSWLNYGYTF
clone_size: NA
d_call: NA
v_call: TRBV5-5
j_call: TRBJ1-2

cdr3_nt: TGCGCCAGCAGCCAAGAACCAGGGATTTCAGGGAACTACACCTTC
cdr3_aa: CASSQEPGISGNYTF
clone_size: once
d_call: NA
v_call: TRBV4-3
j_call: TRBJ1-2

cdr3_nt: TGTGCCAGCAGCCAAGATGGAGCGGGGGGAATCCAAAAAGCGGCCTACGAGCAGTACTTC
cdr3_aa: CASSQDGAGGIQKAAYEQYF
clone_size: NA
d_call: TRBD2
v_call: TRBV4-2
j_call: TRBJ2-7

cdr3_nt: TGTGCCTGGAGTGAACAGGGTAGGAAAGAGACCCAGTACTTC
cdr3_aa: CAWSEQGRKETQYF
clone_size: NA
d_call: NA
v_call: TRBV30
j_call: TRBJ2-5

cdr3_nt: TGTGCCAGCAGTGAAGGGCAGAACAGGCCCTTTGAAGCTTTCTTT
cdr3_aa: CASSEGQNRPFEAFF
clone_size: NA
d_call: NA
v_call: TRBV6-4
j_call: TRBJ1-1

cdr3_nt: TGTGCCAGCAGTTTTGGGACTAGCTACGAGCAGTACTTC
cdr3_aa: CASSFGTSYEQYF
clone_size: NA
d_call: TRBD2
v_call: TRBV28
j_call: TRBJ2-7

cdr3_nt: TGTGCCAGCAGGGGGGCCGGGACACTCCAAGAGACCCAGTACTTC
cdr3_aa: CASRGAGTLQETQYF
clone_size: NA
d_call: NA
v_call: TRBV6-5
j_call: TRBJ2-5

cdr3_nt: TGTGCCTGGAGGGGACAGGGGGCATCCGGGGAGCTGTTTTTT
cdr3_aa: CAWRGQGASGELFF
clone_size: NA
d_call: TRBD1
v_call: TRBV30
j_call: TRBJ2-2

cdr3_nt: TGTGCCAGCAGTGACCCTCAGGCCCTCACAGATACGCAGTATTTT
cdr3_aa: CASSDPQALTDTQYF
clone_size: NA
d_call: NA
v_call: TRBV25-1
j_call: TRBJ2-3

cdr3_nt: TGTGCCATCTCTGGACAGGACTCCTACGAGCAGTACTTC
cdr3_aa: CAISGQDSYEQYF
clone_size: NA
d_call: TRBD1
v_call: TRBV10-3
j_call: TRBJ2-7

cdr3_nt: TGTGCCAGCAGCGTGCCCCGGGACTTTAGAGGCTACACCTTC
cdr3_aa: CASSVPRDFRGYTF
clone_size: NA
d_call: NA
v_call: TRBV11-2
j_call: TRBJ1-2

cdr3_nt: TGTGCCAGCAGCTTAGGGTCGGACTATGGCTACACCTTC
cdr3_aa: CASSLGSDYGYTF
clone_size: NA
d_call: NA
v_call: TRBV7-8
j_call: TRBJ1-2

cdr3_nt: TGCGCCAGCAGCCAAGGGCCCGGGGAGCTGTTTTTT
cdr3_aa: CASSQGPGELFF
clone_size: NA
d_call: NA
v_call: TRBV4-1
j_call: TRBJ2-2

cdr3_nt: TGTGCCAGCAGTACGTCTCTAGCGCTACTCTCCTACGAGCAGTACTTC
cdr3_aa: CASSTSLALLSYEQYF
clone_size: NA
d_call: NA
v_call: TRBV2
j_call: TRBJ2-7

cdr3_nt: TGTGCCAGCAGCTTGGGACAGAATTACGAGCAGTACTTC
cdr3_aa: CASSLGQNYEQYF
clone_size: NA
d_call: NA
v_call: TRBV5-5
j_call: TRBJ2-7

cdr3_nt: TGTGCCAGCAGCCTCGCCGGGACAGGGCCTTTTGGCGACTTC
cdr3_aa: CASSLAGTGPFGDF
clone_size: NA
d_call: TRBD1
v_call: TRBV7-2
j_call: TRBJ1-2

cdr3_nt: TGTGCCAGCAGCCCACTCGCGGGGGAAAATGAGCAGTTCTTC
cdr3_aa: CASSPLAGENEQFF
clone_size: NA
d_call: TRBD2
v_call: TRBV7-3
j_call: TRBJ2-1

cdr3_nt: TGTGCCAGCAGTGTCCTACGAGTCGACAGGTCAATTTCCGGGGAGCTGTTTTTT
cdr3_aa: CASSVLRVDRSISGELFF
clone_size: NA
d_call: NA
v_call: TRBV2
j_call: TRBJ2-2

cdr3_nt: TGTGCCAGCAGCTTAGAGGGCGGGGGCACAGATACGCAGTATTTT
cdr3_aa: CASSLEGGGTDTQYF
clone_size: once
d_call: NA
v_call: TRBV7-2
j_call: TRBJ2-3

cdr3_nt: TGTGCCAGCAGCCAAGCGCCCGGCACTGAAGCTTTCTTT
cdr3_aa: CASSQAPGTEAFF
clone_size: NA
d_call: NA
v_call: TRBV14
j_call: TRBJ1-1

cdr3_nt: TGTGCCAGTAGTTTGACTAGCGGGGGGGCCTCCTACAATGAGCAGTTCTTC
cdr3_aa: CASSLTSGGASYNEQFF
clone_size: NA
d_call: TRBD2
v_call: TRBV19
j_call: TRBJ2-1